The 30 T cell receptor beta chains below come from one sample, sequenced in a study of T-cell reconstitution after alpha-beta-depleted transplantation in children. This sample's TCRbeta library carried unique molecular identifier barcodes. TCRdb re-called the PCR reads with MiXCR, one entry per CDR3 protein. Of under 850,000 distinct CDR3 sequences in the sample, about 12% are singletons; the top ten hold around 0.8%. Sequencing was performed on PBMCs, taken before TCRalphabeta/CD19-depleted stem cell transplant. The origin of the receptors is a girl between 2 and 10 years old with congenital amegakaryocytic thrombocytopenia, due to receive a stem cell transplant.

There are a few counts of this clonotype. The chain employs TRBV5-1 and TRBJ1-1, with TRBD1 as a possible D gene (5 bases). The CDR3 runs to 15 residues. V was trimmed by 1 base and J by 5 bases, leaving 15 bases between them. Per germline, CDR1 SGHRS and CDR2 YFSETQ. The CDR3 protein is CASSLSEGRETEAFF. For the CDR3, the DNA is TGCGCCAGCAGCTTGTCTGAGGGGCGGGAGACTGAAGCTTTCTTT.

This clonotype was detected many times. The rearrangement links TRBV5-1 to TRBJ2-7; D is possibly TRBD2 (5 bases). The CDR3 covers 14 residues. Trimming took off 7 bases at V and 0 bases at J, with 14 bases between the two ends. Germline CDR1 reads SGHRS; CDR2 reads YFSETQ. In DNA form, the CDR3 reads TGCGCCAGCGCAGCATGGACTGGCTCCTACGAGCAGTACTTC. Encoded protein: CASAAWTGSYEQYF.

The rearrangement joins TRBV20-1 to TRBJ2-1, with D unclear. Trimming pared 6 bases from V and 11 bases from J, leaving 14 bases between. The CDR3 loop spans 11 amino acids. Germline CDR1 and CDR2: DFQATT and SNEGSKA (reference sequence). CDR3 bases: TGCAGTGCCAGCAAGGGTACTAAGCAGTTCTTC. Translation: CSASKGTKQFF.

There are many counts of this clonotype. CDR3 residues: CATKVHSSTDTQYF. The CDR3, as DNA: TGTGCCACAAAAGTTCATTCTAGCACAGATACGCAGTATTTT. The rearrangement joins TRBV28 to TRBJ2-3; D gene uncertain. The CDR3 sequence is 14 residues long. Germline CDR1 reads MDHEN; CDR2 reads SYDVKM. Between the trimmed V and J ends, which lost 10 bases and 0 bases, there was a span of 14 bases.

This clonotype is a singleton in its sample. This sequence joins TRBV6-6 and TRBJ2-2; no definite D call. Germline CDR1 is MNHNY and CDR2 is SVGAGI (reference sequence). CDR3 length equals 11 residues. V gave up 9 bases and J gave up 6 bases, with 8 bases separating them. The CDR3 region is CASGDPGELFF. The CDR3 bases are TGTGCCAGTGGAGACCCCGGGGAGCTGTTTTTT.

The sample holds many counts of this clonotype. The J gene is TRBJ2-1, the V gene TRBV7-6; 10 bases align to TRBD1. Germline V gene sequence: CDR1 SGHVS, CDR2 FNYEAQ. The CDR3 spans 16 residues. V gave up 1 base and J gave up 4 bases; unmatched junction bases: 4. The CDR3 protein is CASSLEPGQGYNEQFF. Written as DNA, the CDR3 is TGTGCCAGCAGCTTAGAACCGGGACAGGGGTACAATGAGCAGTTCTTC.

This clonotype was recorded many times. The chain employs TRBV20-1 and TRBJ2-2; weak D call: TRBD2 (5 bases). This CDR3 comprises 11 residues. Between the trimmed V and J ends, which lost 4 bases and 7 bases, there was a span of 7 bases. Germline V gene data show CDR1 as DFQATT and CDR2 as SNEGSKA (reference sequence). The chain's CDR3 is CSAKAVGELFF. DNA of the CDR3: TGCAGTGCTAAAGCGGTCGGGGAGCTGTTTTTT.

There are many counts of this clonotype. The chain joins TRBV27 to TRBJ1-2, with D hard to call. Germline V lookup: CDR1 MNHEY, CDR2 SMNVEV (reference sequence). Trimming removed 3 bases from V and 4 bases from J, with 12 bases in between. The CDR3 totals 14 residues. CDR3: CASSLSADLYGYTF. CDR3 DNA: TGTGCCAGCAGTTTGAGCGCGGATCTCTATGGCTACACCTTC.

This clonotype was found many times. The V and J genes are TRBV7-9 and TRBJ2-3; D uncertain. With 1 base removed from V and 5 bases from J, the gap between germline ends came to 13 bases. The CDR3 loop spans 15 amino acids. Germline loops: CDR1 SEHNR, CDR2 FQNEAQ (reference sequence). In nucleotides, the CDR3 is TGTGCCAGCAGCTTAGATCCCTGGGTACGAGATACGCAGTATTTT. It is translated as CASSLDPWVRDTQYF.

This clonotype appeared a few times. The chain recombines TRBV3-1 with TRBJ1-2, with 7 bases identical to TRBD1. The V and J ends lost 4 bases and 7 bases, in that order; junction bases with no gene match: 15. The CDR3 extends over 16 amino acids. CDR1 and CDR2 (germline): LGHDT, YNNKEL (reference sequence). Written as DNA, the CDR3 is TGTGCCAGCAGCCCACAGAGGGGGCCCGGGCGTCGTGGCTACACCTTC. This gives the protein CASSPQRGPGRRGYTF.

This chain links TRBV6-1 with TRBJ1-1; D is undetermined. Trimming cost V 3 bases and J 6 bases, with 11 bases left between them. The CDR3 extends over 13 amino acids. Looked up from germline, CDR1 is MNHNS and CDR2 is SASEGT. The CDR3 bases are TGTGCCAGCAGTGATCCCGACGGCGCTGAAGCTTTCTTT. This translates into CASSDPDGAEAFF.

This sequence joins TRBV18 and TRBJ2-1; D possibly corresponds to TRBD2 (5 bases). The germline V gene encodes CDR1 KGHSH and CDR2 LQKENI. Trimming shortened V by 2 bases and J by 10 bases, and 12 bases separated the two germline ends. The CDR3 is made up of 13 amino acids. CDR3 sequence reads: CASSPGEREEQFF. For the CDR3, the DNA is TGTGCCAGCTCACCAGGGGAGAGGGAGGAGCAGTTCTTC.

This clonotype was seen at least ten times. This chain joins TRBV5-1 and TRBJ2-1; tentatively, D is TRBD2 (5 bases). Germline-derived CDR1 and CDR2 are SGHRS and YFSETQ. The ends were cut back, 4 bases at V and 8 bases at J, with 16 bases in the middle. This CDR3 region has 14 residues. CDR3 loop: CASSPGPSFDEQFF. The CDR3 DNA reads TGCGCCAGCAGCCCTGGTCCTAGCTTCGATGAGCAGTTCTTC.

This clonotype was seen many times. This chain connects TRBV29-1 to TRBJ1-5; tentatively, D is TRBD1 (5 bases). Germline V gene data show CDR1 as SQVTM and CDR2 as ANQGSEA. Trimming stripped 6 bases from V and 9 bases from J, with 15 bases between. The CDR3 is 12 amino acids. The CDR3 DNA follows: TGCAGCGTAGAGGAATCTCAGGGGCCCCAGCATTTT. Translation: CSVEESQGPQHF.

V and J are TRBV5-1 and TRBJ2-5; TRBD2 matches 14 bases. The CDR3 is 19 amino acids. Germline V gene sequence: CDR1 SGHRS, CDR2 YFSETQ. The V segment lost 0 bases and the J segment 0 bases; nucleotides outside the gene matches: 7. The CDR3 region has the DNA TGCGCCAGCAGCTTGGTTGGGCGGACTAGCGGGAGGTACCAAGAGACCCAGTACTTC. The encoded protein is CASSLVGRTSGRYQETQYF.

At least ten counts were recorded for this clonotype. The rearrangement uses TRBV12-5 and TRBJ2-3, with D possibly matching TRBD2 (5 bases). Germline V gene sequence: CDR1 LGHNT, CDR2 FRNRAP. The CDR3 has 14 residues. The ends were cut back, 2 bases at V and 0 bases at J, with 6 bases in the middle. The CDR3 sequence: CASGLRGSTDTQYF. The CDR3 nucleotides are TGTGCTAGTGGTTTGCGAGGGAGCACAGATACGCAGTATTTT.

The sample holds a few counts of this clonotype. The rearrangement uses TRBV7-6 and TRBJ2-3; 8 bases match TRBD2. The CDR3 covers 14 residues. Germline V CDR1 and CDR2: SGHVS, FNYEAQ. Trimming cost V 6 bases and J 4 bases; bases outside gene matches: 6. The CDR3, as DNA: TGTGCCAGCAGGGGGACTAGTGCGTCAGATACGCAGTATTTT. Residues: CASRGTSASDTQYF.

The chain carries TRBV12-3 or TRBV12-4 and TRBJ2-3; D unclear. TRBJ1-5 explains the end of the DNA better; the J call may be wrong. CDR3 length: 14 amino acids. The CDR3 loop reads CASSLDGNTDTQHF. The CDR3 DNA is TGTGCCAGCAGTTTAGACGGGAACACAGATACGCAGCATTTT.

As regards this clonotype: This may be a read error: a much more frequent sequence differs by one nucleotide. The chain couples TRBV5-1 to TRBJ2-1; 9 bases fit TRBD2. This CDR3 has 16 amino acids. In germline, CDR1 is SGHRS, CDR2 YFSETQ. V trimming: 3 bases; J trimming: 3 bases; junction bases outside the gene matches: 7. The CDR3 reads CASSSTTSGRYNEQFF. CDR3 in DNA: TGCGCCAGCAGCTCTACGACTAGCGGACGCTACAATGAGCAGTTCTTC.

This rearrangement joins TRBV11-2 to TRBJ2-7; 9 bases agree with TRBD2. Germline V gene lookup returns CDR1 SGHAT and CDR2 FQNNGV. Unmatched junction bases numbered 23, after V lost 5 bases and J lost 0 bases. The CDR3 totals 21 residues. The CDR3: CASSVALGARLAGRFSYEQYF. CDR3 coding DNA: TGTGCCAGCAGCGTCGCCTTGGGGGCGCGGCTAGCGGGACGGTTCTCCTACGAGCAGTACTTC.

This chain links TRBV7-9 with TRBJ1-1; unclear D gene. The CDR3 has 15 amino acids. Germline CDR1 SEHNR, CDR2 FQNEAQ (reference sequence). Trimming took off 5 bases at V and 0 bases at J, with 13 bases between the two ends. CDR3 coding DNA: TGTGCCAGCAGCCCGGCGCAAGGGTTGAACACTGAAGCTTTCTTT. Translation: CASSPAQGLNTEAFF.

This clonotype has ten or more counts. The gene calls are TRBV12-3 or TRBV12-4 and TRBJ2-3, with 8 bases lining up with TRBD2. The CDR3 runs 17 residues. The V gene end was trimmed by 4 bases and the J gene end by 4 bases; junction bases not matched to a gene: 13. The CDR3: CASSSEPDQRESDTQYF. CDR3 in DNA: TGTGCCAGCAGTTCGGAGCCCGACCAGCGGGAGTCAGATACGCAGTATTTT.

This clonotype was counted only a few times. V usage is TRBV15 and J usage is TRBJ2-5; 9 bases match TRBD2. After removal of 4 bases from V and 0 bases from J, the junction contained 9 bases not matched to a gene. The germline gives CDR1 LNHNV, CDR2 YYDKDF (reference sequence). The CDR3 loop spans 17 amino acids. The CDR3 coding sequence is TGTGCCACCAGCATATTGCTAGCGGGATCCTACCAAGAGACCCAGTACTTC. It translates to CATSILLAGSYQETQYF.

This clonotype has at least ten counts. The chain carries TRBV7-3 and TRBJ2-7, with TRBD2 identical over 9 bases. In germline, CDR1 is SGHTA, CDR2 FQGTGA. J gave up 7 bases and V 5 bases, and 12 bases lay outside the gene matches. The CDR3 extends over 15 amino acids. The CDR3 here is CASSPHPGLAGEQYF. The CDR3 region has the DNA TGTGCCAGCAGCCCCCATCCGGGACTAGCAGGGGAGCAGTACTTC.

Written as DNA, the CDR3 is TGCAGTGCTAGAGCAGGGCCCTACCAAGAGACCCAGTACTTC. Encoded protein: CSARAGPYQETQYF. The rearrangement uses TRBV20-1 and TRBJ2-5; TRBD1 might be the D (5 bases). CDR1 is DFQATT and CDR2 is SNEGSKA in the germline V gene (reference sequence). The CDR3 is 14 amino acids. Trimming left V 1 base short and J 0 bases short, with 9 bases between.

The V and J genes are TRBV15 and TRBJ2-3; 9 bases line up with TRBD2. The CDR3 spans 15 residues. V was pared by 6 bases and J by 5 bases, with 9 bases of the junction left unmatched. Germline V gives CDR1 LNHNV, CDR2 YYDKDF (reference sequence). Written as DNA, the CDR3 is TGTGCCACCAGACCTAGCGGGACCTCAAAAGATACGCAGTATTTT. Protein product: CATRPSGTSKDTQYF.

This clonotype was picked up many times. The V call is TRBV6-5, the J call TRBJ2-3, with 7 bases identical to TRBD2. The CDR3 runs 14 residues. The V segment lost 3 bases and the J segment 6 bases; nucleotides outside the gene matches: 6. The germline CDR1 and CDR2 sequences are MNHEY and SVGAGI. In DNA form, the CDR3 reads TGTGCCAGCAGTTATAGGGCGGGAGCGGATACGCAGTATTTT. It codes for CASSYRAGADTQYF.

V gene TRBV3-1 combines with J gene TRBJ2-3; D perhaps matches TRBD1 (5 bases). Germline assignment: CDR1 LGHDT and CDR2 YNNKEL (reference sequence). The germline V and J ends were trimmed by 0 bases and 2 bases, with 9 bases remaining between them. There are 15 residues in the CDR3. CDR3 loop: CASSQEGRTTDTQYF. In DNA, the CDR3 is TGTGCCAGCAGCCAAGAGGGGCGGACCACAGATACGCAGTATTTT.

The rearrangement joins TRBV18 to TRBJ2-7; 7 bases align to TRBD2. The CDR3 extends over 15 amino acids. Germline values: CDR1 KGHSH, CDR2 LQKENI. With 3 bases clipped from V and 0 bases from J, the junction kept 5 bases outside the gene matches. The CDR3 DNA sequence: TGTGCCAGCTCACCCGTTGGCGGGAGCTCCTACGAGCAGTACTTC. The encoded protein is CASSPVGGSSYEQYF.

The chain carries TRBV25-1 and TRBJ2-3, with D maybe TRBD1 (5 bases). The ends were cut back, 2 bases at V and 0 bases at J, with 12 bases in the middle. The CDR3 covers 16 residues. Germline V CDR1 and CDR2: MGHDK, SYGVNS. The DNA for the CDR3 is TGTGCCAGCAGTGAAGGAACAGGACCTAGCACAGATACGCAGTATTTT. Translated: CASSEGTGPSTDTQYF.